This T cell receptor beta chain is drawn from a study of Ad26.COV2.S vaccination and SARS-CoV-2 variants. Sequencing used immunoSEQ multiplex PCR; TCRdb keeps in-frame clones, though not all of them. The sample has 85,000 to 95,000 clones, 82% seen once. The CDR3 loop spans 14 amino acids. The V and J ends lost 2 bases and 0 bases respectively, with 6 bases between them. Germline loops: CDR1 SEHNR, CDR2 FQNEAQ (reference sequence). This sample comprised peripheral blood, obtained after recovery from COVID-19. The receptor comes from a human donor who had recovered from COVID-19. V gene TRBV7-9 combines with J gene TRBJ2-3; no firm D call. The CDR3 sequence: CASSLSASTDTQYF. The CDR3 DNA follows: TGTGCCAGCAGCTTATCTGCTAGCACAGATACGCAGTATTTT.